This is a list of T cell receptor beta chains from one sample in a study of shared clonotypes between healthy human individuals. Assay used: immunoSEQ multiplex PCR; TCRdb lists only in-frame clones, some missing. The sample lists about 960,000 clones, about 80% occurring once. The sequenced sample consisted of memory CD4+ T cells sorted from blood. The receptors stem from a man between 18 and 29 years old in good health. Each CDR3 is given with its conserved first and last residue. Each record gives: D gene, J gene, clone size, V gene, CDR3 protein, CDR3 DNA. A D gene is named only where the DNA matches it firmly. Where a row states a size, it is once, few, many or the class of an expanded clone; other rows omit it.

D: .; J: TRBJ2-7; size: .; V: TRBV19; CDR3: CASSIIPAGPSEQYF; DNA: TGTGCCAGTAGTATAATACCGGCGGGACCGTCCGAGCAGTACTTC
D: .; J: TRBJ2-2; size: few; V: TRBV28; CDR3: CASSDTGELFF; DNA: TGTGCCAGCAGTGACACCGGGGAGCTGTTTTTT
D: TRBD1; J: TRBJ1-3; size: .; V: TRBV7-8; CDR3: CASSSGQGGGNTIYF; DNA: TGTGCCAGCAGCTCCGGACAGGGAGGAGGAAACACCATATATTTT
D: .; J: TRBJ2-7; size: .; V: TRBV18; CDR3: CASSLTILAGYSYEQYF; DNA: TGTGCCAGCTCACTAACTATACTGGCAGGGTACTCCTACGAGCAGTACTTC
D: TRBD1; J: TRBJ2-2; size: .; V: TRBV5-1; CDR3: CASSSLQGAQSGELFF; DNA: TGCGCCAGCAGCTCCTTACAGGGGGCGCAGTCCGGGGAGCTGTTTTTT
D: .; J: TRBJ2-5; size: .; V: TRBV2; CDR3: CASRWRGAGETQYF; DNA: TGTGCCAGCAGGTGGAGGGGGGCGGGAGAGACCCAGTACTTC
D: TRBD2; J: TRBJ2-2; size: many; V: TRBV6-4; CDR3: CASSDWSQSGGTGELFF; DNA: TGTGCCAGCAGTGACTGGAGTCAATCGGGGGGTACCGGGGAGCTGTTTTTT
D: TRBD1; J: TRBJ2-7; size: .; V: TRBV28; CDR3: CASSPWDSYEQYF; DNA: TGTGCCAGCAGTCCCTGGGACAGCTACGAGCAGTACTTC
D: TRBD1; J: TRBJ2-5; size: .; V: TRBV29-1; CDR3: CSTIRGRETQYF; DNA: TGCAGCACCATCAGGGGGAGAGAGACCCAGTACTTC
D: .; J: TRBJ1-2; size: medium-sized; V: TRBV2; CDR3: CASSVTRNHGYTF; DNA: TGTGCCAGCAGTGTAACCAGGAACCATGGCTACACCTTC
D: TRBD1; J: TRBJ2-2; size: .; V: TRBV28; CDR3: CASSFGTGSTGELFF; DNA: TGTGCCAGCAGTTTCGGGACAGGGAGCACCGGGGAGCTGTTTTTT
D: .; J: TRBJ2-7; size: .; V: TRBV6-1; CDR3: CASTAGTTSYEQYF; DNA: TGTGCCAGCACGGCCGGGACAACCTCCTACGAGCAGTACTTC
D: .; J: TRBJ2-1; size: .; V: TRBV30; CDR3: CAWSIRENEQFF; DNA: TGTGCCTGGAGTATCAGGGAGAATGAGCAGTTCTTC
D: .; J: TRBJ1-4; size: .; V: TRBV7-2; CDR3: CASSSSSNEKLFF; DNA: TGTGCCAGCAGCTCCTCGTCCAATGAAAAACTGTTTTTT
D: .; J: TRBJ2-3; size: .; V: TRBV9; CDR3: CASSPGVSGSTDTQYF; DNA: TGTGCCAGCAGCCCGGGGGTCAGCGGTAGCACAGATACGCAGTATTTT
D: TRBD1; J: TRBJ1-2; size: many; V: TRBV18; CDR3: CASSPDRNYGYTF; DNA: TGTGCCAGCTCACCGGACAGGAACTATGGCTACACCTTC
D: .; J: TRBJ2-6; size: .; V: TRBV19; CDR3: CASSMDRAGANVLTF; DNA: TGTGCCAGTAGTATGGACCGGGCTGGGGCCAACGTCCTGACTTTC
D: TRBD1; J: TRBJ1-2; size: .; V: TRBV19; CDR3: CASSPDRSYGYTF; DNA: TGTGCCAGTAGTCCGGACAGGAGCTATGGCTACACCTTC
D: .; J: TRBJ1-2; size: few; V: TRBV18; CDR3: CASSPGGTTNYGYTF; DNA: TGTGCCAGCTCACCAGGAGGAACAACTAACTATGGCTACACCTTC
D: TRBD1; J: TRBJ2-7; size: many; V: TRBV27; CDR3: CASSVSGTGIYEQYF; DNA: TGTGCCAGCAGTGTCTCCGGGACAGGGATCTACGAGCAGTACTTC
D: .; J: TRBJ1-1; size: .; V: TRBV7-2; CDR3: CASSLGLRVPMNTEAFF; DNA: TGTGCCAGCAGCTTAGGCCTCAGGGTTCCTATGAACACTGAAGCTTTCTTT
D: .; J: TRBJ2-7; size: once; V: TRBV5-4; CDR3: CASSPRDGFYEQYF; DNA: TGTGCCAGCAGCCCCCGGGACGGATTCTACGAGCAGTACTTC
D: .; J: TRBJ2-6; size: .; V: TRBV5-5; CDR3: CASSLEGSGANVLTF; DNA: TGTGCCAGCAGCTTGGAGGGGTCTGGGGCCAACGTCCTGACTTTC
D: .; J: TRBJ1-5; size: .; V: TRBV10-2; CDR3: CASSEADRYQPQHF; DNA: TGCGCCAGCAGTGAGGCGGACCGATATCAGCCCCAGCATTTT
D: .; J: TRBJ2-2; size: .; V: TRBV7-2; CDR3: CASSLEKLAHGELFF; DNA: TGTGCCAGCAGCTTAGAGAAACTCGCCCACGGGGAGCTGTTTTTT
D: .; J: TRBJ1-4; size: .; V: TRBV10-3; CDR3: CAISGQPPTNEKLFF; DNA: TGTGCCATCAGTGGACAGCCCCCAACTAATGAAAAACTGTTTTTT
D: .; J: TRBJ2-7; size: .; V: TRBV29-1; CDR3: CSVEMVAEGYEQYF; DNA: TGCAGCGTTGAAATGGTAGCGGAGGGATACGAGCAGTACTTC
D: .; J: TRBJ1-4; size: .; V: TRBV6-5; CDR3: CASRLGFNEKLFF; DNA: TGTGCCAGCAGGCTGGGATTTAATGAAAAACTGTTTTTT
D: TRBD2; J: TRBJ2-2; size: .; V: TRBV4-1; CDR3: CASSQKGPPAGLNTGELFF; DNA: TGCGCCAGCAGCCAGAAGGGCCCCCCAGCGGGACTAAACACCGGGGAGCTGTTTTTT
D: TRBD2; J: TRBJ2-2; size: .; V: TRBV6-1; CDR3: CASSGGRNTGELFF; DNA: TGTGCCAGCAGCGGCGGGAGAAACACCGGGGAGCTGTTTTTT
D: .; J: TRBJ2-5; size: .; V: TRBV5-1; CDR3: CASSLDGKSQETQYF; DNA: TGCGCCAGCAGCTTGGATGGCAAGAGCCAAGAGACCCAGTACTTC
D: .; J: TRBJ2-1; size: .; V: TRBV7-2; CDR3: CASSLVYDYEQFF; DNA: TGTGCCAGCAGCTTAGTCTATGACTATGAGCAGTTCTTC
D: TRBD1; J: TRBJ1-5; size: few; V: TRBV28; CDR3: CASSSSRGRGDNQPQHF; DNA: TGTGCCAGCAGTTCCAGCAGGGGGCGCGGAGACAATCAGCCCCAGCATTTT
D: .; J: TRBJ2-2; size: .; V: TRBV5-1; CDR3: CASTSGTPNTGELFF; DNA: TGCGCCAGCACCTCCGGGACACCGAACACCGGGGAGCTGTTTTTT
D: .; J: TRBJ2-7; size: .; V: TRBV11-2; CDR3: CASSLVAQNYEQYF; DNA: TGTGCCAGCAGCTTAGTCGCACAGAACTACGAGCAGTACTTC
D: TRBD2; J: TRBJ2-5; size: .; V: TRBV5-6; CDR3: CASSLVTSDQETQYF; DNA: TGTGCCAGCAGCTTGGTGACTAGCGACCAAGAGACCCAGTACTTC
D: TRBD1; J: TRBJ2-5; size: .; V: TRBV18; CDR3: CASSPDRARKETQYF; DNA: TGTGCCAGCTCACCAGACAGGGCGAGGAAAGAGACCCAGTACTTC
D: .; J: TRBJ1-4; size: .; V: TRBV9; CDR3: CASGGTSNEKLFF; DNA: TGTGCCAGCGGGGGGACATCCAATGAAAAACTGTTTTTT
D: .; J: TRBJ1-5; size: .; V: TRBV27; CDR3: CASSFGRNSNQPQHF; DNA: TGTGCCAGCAGTTTCGGGCGGAATAGCAATCAGCCCCAGCATTTT
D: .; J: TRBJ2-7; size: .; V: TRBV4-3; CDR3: CASSQVSSSYEQYF; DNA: TGCGCCAGCAGCCAAGTGTCTAGCTCCTACGAGCAGTACTTC
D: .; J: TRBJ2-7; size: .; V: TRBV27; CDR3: CASSLEKGDGYEQYF; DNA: TGTGCCAGCAGTTTAGAAAAGGGAGATGGCTACGAGCAGTACTTC
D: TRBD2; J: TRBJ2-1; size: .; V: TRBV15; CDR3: CATSRDPSPSGFSYNEQFF; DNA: TGTGCCACCAGCAGAGATCCTTCCCCTAGCGGGTTTTCCTACAATGAGCAGTTCTTC
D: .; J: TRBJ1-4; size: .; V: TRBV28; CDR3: CASSLRVREKLFF; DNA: TGTGCCAGCAGTCTGCGGGTGCGGGAAAAACTGTTTTTT
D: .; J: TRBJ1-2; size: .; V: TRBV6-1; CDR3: CASSVGRADYGYTF; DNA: TGTGCCAGCAGTGTTGGCAGGGCGGACTATGGCTACACCTTC
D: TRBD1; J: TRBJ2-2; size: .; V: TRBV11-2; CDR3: CASSLGGTGSGELFF; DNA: TGTGCCAGCAGCTTAGGGGGGACAGGGAGCGGGGAGCTGTTTTTT
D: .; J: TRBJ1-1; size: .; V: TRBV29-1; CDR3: CSVEKVSGTSEAFF; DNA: TGCAGCGTTGAAAAGGTCTCAGGGACATCTGAAGCTTTCTTT
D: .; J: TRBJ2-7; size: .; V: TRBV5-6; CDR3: CASSLPPGPQYF; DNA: TGTGCCAGCAGCTTGCCCCCCGGACCTCAGTACTTC
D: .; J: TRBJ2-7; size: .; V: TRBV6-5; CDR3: CASSYSGQSYEQYF; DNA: TGTGCCAGCAGTTACTCAGGGCAATCCTACGAGCAGTACTTC
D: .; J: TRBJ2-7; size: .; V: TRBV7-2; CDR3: CASSLGTGPNYEQYF; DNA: TGTGCCAGCAGCTTAGGTACAGGTCCCAACTACGAGCAGTACTTC
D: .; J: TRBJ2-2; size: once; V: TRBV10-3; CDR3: CASTGRGSGELFF; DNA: TGTGCCAGCACAGGGAGGGGGTCCGGGGAGCTGTTTTTT
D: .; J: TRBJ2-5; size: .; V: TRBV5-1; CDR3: CASSLAGQTETQYF; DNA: TGCGCCAGCAGCTTGGCGGGTCAAACAGAGACCCAGTACTTC